The entry that follows covers one T cell receptor (beta chain) sequence. This specimen belongs to a study of cytomegalovirus exposure and HLA in healthy donors. Primers included in the PCR were 60 Vbeta and 13 Jbeta primers. Sequenced by immunoSEQ multiplex PCR; TCRdb stores in-frame clones only, minus some. Of around 170,000 clones listed, 82% were seen once; the top ten hold 0.7% to 0.95%. The receptor was isolated from a woman between 18 and 29 years old in good health and CMV-seronegative. Material for sequencing was PBMCs.

CDR3 amino acids: CASSDSQSYAKLFF. The DNA for the CDR3 is TGTGCCAGCAGCGACTCTCAATCCTACGCAAAACTGTTTTTT. This sequence joins TRBV7-9 and TRBJ1-4, with no clear D. Germline V gene lookup returns CDR1 SEHNR and CDR2 FQNEAQ (reference sequence). CDR3 length: 14 amino acids. Between the trimmed V and J ends, which lost 5 bases and 10 bases, there was a span of 17 bases.